This T cell receptor (beta chain) was captured in a study of cytomegalovirus exposure and HLA in healthy donors. Notes on the study in general: Altogether, 150 or so TCR beta chains were recorded as cytomegalovirus-associated. Reports credit the classifier with highly specific, highly sensitive diagnosis of cytomegalovirus status.

As for this clone: Antigen: not known.

Donors were drawn from the approximately 120-subject validation cohort, separate from the roughly 670-subject first cohort. CDR1 and CDR2 (germline): SEHNR, FQNEAQ (reference sequence). The CDR3 covers 15 residues. The V gene end was trimmed by 2 bases and the J gene end by 6 bases; junction bases not matched to a gene: 4. TCRdb's copy holds only in-frame clones and misses some; the assay was immunoSEQ multiplex PCR. The sample consists of 150,000 to 160,000 clones, 75% to 90% of them appearing once. The sequence was collected from a man aged 18 to 29 in good health and CMV-seropositive. Sequenced input: PBMCs. V gene TRBV7-9 combines with J gene TRBJ2-1; 10 nucleotides align to TRBD1. Here the CDR3 reads CASSLWGTGVNEQFF. The DNA for the CDR3 is TGTGCCAGCAGCTTATGGGGGACAGGGGTCAATGAGCAGTTCTTC.